This T cell receptor (beta chain) was captured in a study of siplizumab effects on memory and regulatory T cells. This clone has more than one count but fewer than ten. Its specificity is unknown. Cells from the mixed lymphocyte reaction were cocultured for over five days at 37°C. Clones were sequenced by immunoSEQ multiplex PCR, and TCRdb holds only the in-frame ones, with some missing. In the table there are 20,000 or so clones, roughly two fifths of which are singletons. The CDR3 sequence is 16 residues long. The J segment lost 6 bases and the V segment lost 2 bases, leaving 12 bases of the junction unmatched. Germline lookup yields CDR1 SEHNR and CDR2 FQNEAQ (reference sequence).

This TCR derives from a human donor in good health; the cells came from an allogeneic mixed lymphocyte reaction. Some clones in this sample may be carry-over from other donors' samples. Sample: CFSE-low (dividing) CD4+ T cells sorted from an allogeneic mixed lymphocyte reaction. The chain uses TRBV7-9 and TRBJ1-1, with 7 bases fitting TRBD1. The CDR3 here is CASSLRFAGGFAEAFF. DNA of the CDR3: TGTGCCAGCAGCTTACGGTTCGCAGGGGGATTCGCTGAAGCTTTCTTT. Complete variable domain (other parts from reference TRBV7-9 and TRBJ1-1): DTGVSQNPRHKITKRGQNVTFRCDPISEHNRLYWYRQTLGQGPEFLTYFQNEAQLEKSRLLSDRFSAERPKGSFSTLEIQRTEQGDSAMYLCASSLRFAGGFAEAFFGQGTRLTVV.